This TCR beta chain was captured in a study of vaccination effects on CD4 cells after COVID-19. Viral peptide pool expansion of antigen-specific CD4+ T cells preceded sequencing in the ViraFEST assay. The authors isolated CD4+ T cells after nine to eleven days of culture. Recipients of the vaccine had no prior SARS-CoV-2 infection and negative nucleocapsid antibodies. Half the medium was swapped for IL-2 medium on days 3 and 7. To note about this clone: The antigen is unknown.

Assay used: immunoSEQ multiplex PCR; TCRdb lists only in-frame clones, some missing. The sample lists about 79,000 clones, around four fifths seen once, with 1.5% to 2% in the top ten. The junction had 4 bases not matched to a gene; V was cut back by 1 base and J by 9 bases. This CDR3 region has 14 residues. Germline CDR1 GTSNPN, CDR2 SVGIG (reference sequence). General observations from the study: The study enrolled few convalescent patients and sampled no early post-infection timepoints. Nearly all vaccine-induced clones in healthy recipients recognized only SARS-CoV-2.

The TCR sequence derives from a human donor who received a COVID-19 vaccine. Specimen: CD4+ T cells from PBMCs cultured with HCoV-229E spike peptides, collected before COVID-19 vaccination. J is TRBJ1-6 and V is TRBV30; 9 nucleotides align to TRBD1. CDR3 sequence (DNA): TGTGCCTGGAGTGAGGGACAGGGAGCTTCACCCCTCCACTTT. This translates into CAWSEGQGASPLHF.